The source of this T cell receptor (beta chain) is a study of CD8 T cells in ankylosing spondylitis. Whole-study results and caveats: Ankylosing spondylitis blood seemed to carry a telltale TCR beta motif made of fewer than ten highly homologous variants. Clones linked to disease were reported to show significant enrichment in matched ankylosing spondylitis synovial fluid.

As regards this clonotype: Its matching antigen is unknown.

CDR1 is KGHDR, CDR2 SFDVKD, per germline. This CDR3 is built from 13 residues. V was pared by 4 bases and J by 4 bases, with 9 bases between. In TCRdb, the 5' RACE reads were re-called with MiXCR into one record per CDR3 protein. The table has about 330,000 distinct CDR3 sequences, roughly 8% seen once. The TCR originated in a male donor with ankylosing spondylitis. The genes are TRBV24-1 and TRBJ1-1; D is undetermined. Sequenced material: blood, either unsorted or a sorted T cell fraction (not recorded which). DNA of the CDR3: TGTGCCACCAGTGACGCCAGGTCCACTGAAGCTTTCTTT. Encoded protein: CATSDARSTEAFF.